The present TCR beta chain was sequenced within a study of shared clonotypes between healthy human individuals. CDR3 length: 17 residues. The germline V gene encodes CDR1 SGDLS and CDR2 YYNGEE. J lost 4 bases, V lost 4 bases, and 12 bases had no gene match. General study points: With a handful of donors compared, about 5.2% of naive CD4 clonotypes were shared.

Within Nashville, Tennessee resided all donors, each a Caucasian adult. Around 30,000 T cell genomes, or 200 ng DNA, went into the sorted-subset replicate PCRs. The table came from immunoSEQ multiplex PCR; TCRdb's copy has only in-frame clones and leaves some out. The sample lists more than 2 million clones, around 95% occurring once. With regard to this clone: Its specificity is not known.

The chain recombines TRBV9 with TRBJ1-5; TRBD1 agrees at 9 bases. The sample taken for sequencing was naive CD4+ T cells sorted from blood. Subset of the sample: CD45RA+ positively selected. This clonotype originated in a man aged 18-30 years in good health. CDR3 nucleotide sequence: TGTGCCAGCAGCCCCTCGCAGGGACAGGGAGATAATCAGCCCCAGCATTTT. This encodes CASSPSQGQGDNQPQHF.